The 7 T cell receptor beta chains presented below share a single source sample, sequenced in a study of CD8 T cells in Susac syndrome. The authors reverse transcribed about 0.5 to 1 ug RNA with random hexamers. MiXCR, run by TCRdb on the immunoSEQ multiplex PCR reads, gives a single entry per CDR3 protein. Found here are about 400,000 distinct CDR3 sequences, around 85% of them singletons; the top ten hold roughly 0.11%. The sequenced sample consisted of CD8+ T cells from PBMCs. These receptors were obtained from a human donor with multiple sclerosis.

The gene calls are TRBV7-8 and TRBJ2-7; 8 positions agree with TRBD2. V shed 0 bases and J 1 base; nucleotides not matched to a gene: 2. Germline V CDR1 and CDR2: SGHVS, FQNEAQ. This CDR3 spans 15 amino acids. The CDR3 loop reads CASSLALAESYEQYF. The DNA for the CDR3 is TGTGCCAGCAGCTTAGCACTAGCGGAGTCCTACGAGCAGTACTTC. Variable domain in full (rest from reference TRBV7-8 and TRBJ2-7): GAGVSQSPRYKVAKRGQDVALRCDPISGHVSLFWYQQALGQGPEFLTYFQNEAQLDKSGLPSDRFFAERPEGSVSTLKIQRTQQEDSAVYLCASSLALAESYEQYFGPGTRLTVT.

The chain recombines TRBV27 with TRBJ2-7; 12 bases align to TRBD1. Looked up from germline, CDR1 is MNHEY and CDR2 is SMNVEV (reference sequence). V lost 3 bases to trimming and J lost 1 base; unmatched junction nucleotides: 7. This CDR3 has 17 amino acids. The CDR3 here is CASSFNLGQGASYEQYF. DNA for the CDR3: TGTGCCAGCAGTTTCAACCTGGGACAGGGGGCTTCCTACGAGCAGTACTTC.

The chain has TRBV6-1 and TRBJ1-4, with 8 positions matching TRBD1. This CDR3 contains 14 residues. Germline assignment: CDR1 MNHNS and CDR2 SASEGT. With V trimmed by 7 bases and J by 7 bases, 8 bases remained unmatched. CDR3 coding DNA: TGTGCCAGCAAGCCCGGGACAGGAGTTGAAAAACTGTTTTTT. As protein: CASKPGTGVEKLFF.

This chain connects TRBV20-1 to TRBJ1-4; weak D call: TRBD1 (5 bases). Per germline, CDR1 DFQATT and CDR2 SNEGSKA (reference sequence). The V and J ends lost 6 bases and 4 bases respectively, with 18 bases between them. The CDR3 totals 15 residues. Here the CDR3 DNA reads TGCAGTGCGGGGGGGAACAGAGGGTTTAATGAAAAACTGTTTTTT. Protein: CSAGGNRGFNEKLFF.

The genes are TRBV5-1 and TRBJ2-1; D not resolved. Trimming stripped 1 base from V and 6 bases from J, with 11 bases between. Germline CDR1 is SGHRS and CDR2 is YFSETQ. The CDR3 has 14 amino acids. CDR3 protein: CASSLFTVGNEQFF. In DNA, the CDR3 is TGCGCCAGCAGCTTGTTTACAGTCGGCAATGAGCAGTTCTTC.

This clonotype showed up just once. V and J are TRBV7-6 and TRBJ2-7, with 8 bases lining up with TRBD1. Germline loops: CDR1 SGHVS, CDR2 FNYEAQ. The CDR3 loop spans 13 amino acids. Trimming removed 6 bases from V and 6 bases from J; junction bases left unmatched: 7. The CDR3 reads CASRGGQGGEQYF. CDR3 in DNA: TGTGCCAGCAGGGGCGGACAGGGAGGCGAGCAGTACTTC.

The chain combines TRBV27 with TRBJ2-3; 10 bases line up with TRBD2. This CDR3 region has 16 residues. Germline V gene lookup returns CDR1 MNHEY and CDR2 SMNVEV (reference sequence). Trimming cost V 4 bases and J 0 bases; bases outside gene matches: 4. CDR3 loop: CASSWTSGTSTDTQYF. Here the CDR3 DNA reads TGTGCCAGCAGTTGGACTAGCGGAACTAGCACAGATACGCAGTATTTT.